The clone carrying this TCR beta chain was counted only a few times. This entry is derived from a study of naive and memory T cell subsets. Adult healthy volunteers gave 2.5 ml peripheral blood for whole-blood RNA. For blood and skin samples, reverse transcription used TCR alpha and beta constant primers. Amplification of ligated cDNA took four PCR rounds with SP2 and nested alpha and beta constant primers. TCRdb redid the calling of the 5' RACE reads with MiXCR, one entry per CDR3 protein. The profile shows approximately 27,000 distinct CDR3 sequences, around 21% of them singletons. The CDR3 loop spans 14 amino acids. CDR1 and CDR2 from the germline V gene are SGHTA and FQGTGA. V was pared by 6 bases and J by 1 base, with 3 bases of the junction left unmatched.

The J gene is TRBJ1-1, the V gene TRBV7-3; TRBD1 matches 9 bases. The receptor was isolated from a female donor in good health. CDR3 in amino acids: CASSSTGGNTEAFF. CDR3 nucleotide sequence: TGTGCCAGCAGTTCGACAGGGGGGAACACTGAAGCTTTCTTT.